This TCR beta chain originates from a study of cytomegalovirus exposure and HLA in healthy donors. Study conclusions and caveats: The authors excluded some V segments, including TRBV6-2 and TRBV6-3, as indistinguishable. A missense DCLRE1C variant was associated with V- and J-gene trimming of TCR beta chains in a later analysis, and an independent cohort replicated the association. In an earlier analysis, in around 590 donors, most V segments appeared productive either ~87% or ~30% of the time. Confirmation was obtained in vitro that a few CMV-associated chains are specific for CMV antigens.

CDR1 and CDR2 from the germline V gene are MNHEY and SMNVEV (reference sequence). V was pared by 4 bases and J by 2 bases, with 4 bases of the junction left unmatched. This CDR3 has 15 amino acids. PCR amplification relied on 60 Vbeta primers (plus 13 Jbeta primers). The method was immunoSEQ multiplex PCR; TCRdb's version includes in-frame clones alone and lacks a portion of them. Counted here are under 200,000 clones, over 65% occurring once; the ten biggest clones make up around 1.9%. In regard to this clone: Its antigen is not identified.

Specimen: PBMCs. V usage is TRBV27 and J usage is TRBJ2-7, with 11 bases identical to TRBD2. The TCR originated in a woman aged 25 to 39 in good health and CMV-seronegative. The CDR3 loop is CASSYILAGAYEQYF. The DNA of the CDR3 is TGTGCCAGCAGTTACATACTAGCGGGGGCCTACGAGCAGTACTTC.